This T cell receptor beta chain derives from a study of T cell responses to AZD1222 COVID-19 vaccine. Study-wide results and limits: With dominance at 160-218 and 743-854, vaccine-associated CD4 TCRs spanned spike. It was only after the peak T cell response that any repertoires were sampled. Spike-specific TCR breadth rose after two AZD1222 doses, and depth rose as well.

Using immunoSEQ multiplex PCR, the repertoire was profiled, and TCRdb retains in-frame clones only, with some absent. The sample lists over 100,000 clones, nearly 90% occurring once. Note on this clone: Its target is not known.

After removal of 6 bases from V and 5 bases from J, the junction contained 8 bases not matched to a gene. The length of the CDR3 is 14 residues. CDR1 is MDHEN and CDR2 is SYDVKM in the germline V gene. The TCR originated in an adult in good health. Sequenced here: peripheral blood, sampled on day 0 of AZD1222 vaccination. The chain links TRBV28 to TRBJ2-5, with 8 bases matching TRBD2. The CDR3 loop reads CASRNSGVAETQYF. CDR3 DNA sequence: TGTGCCAGCAGAAATAGCGGGGTCGCGGAGACCCAGTACTTC.